This TCR beta chain appears in the sequencing data of a study of CD8 T cells in ankylosing spondylitis. General study points: What seemed typical of ankylosing spondylitis blood was a TCR beta motif built from eight highly homologous variants.

This clonotype was seen a handful of times. Its target is not known. TCRdb called the 5' RACE reads again in MiXCR, with one record for every CDR3 protein. The sample yields 500,000 to 650,000 distinct CDR3 sequences, 5.3% seen once. The V and J ends lost 3 bases and 3 bases respectively, with 13 bases between them. The CDR3 has 15 residues. This chain connects TRBV12-3 or TRBV12-4 to TRBJ2-3; D is possibly TRBD2 (6 bases). Sequenced: blood, either unsorted or a sorted T cell fraction (not recorded which). The sequence came from a male donor with ankylosing spondylitis. CDR3 amino acids: CASSFPPGRTDTQYF. The CDR3 region has the DNA TGTGCCAGCAGTTTCCCTCCCGGGAGAACAGATACGCAGTATTTT.